This T cell receptor (beta chain) was recorded in a study of T-cell reconstitution after alpha-beta-depleted transplantation in children (TCRdb year 2016). With regard to the full study: Using TCR repertoire profiling, the study followed T-cell immune reconstitution in a quantitative way in children after TCRalphabeta/CD19-depleted allogeneic hematopoietic cell transplantation.

A word on this clonotype: What this receptor recognizes is not known. Base-call qualities are not available, and no considerably larger clone is one nucleotide away.

Taken with the paper, the label for treatment or condition translates to: allogeneic hematopoietic cell transplantation with graft depleted of TCRalphabeta T cells and CD19 B cells. Transplant recipients were children who received TCRalphabeta/CD19-depleted allogeneic hematopoietic cell grafts. Study-wide findings and limitations: Over the following months the frequencies of hyperexpanded clones went down, and after one year T-cell counts and TCRbeta diversity were mostly credited to newly produced T cells. In some patients, the high TCRbeta diversity seen at day 60 was put down to recipient T cells and intrathymic progenitors that had survived conditioning. The apparently early alphabetaT-cell count recovery about two months after transplant was reportedly dependent on only several hundred rapidly expanded clones derived from non-depleted graft cells.

Libraries were prepared through PCR. For sequencing, an Illumina HiSeq 2500 was employed. To normalize quantification of the TCRbeta repertoire, the TCR libraries were built with molecular barcoding that relied on unique molecular identifiers. The raw public data were reprocessed by TCRdb itself: fastp quality trimming at Q25, MiXCR clonotype calling, in-frame beta chains only. Each entry merges the rows of one CDR3 protein and shows their most common DNA and genes. The sample has almost 600,000 distinct CDR3 sequences on record, 25% to 30% of them singletons. The top ten hold about a third of the sample. Its CDR3 holds 14 amino acids, cysteine through phenylalanine. Of the read, only the CDR3 DNA is kept; its 42 bases are in frame from base 1. The V and J ends are trimmed by 7 bases and 4 bases, leaving 14 bases between them.

The receptor was isolated from a boy younger than two with Wiskott-Aldrich syndrome, due to receive a stem cell transplant. The sample here was PBMCs, taken before TCRalphabeta/CD19-depleted stem cell transplant. The V and J segments used are TRBV12-3 or TRBV12-4 and TRBJ2-1; TRBD1 is a possible D gene, resting on 6 matching bases. CDR3 protein: CASISDRGYNEQFF. The DNA sequence is as follows: TGTGCCAGCATTTCGGACAGAGGTTACAATGAGCAGTTCTTC.